This note documents a single TCR beta chain sequence. Its antigen is as yet unknown. Sample-barcoded 5' priming and a J-beta primer mix drove a second PCR of about 6 to 11 cycles. TCRdb redid the calling of the 5' RACE reads with MiXCR, one entry per CDR3 protein. The table records 800,000 to 950,000 distinct CDR3 sequences, 45% to 50% of them present only once. Germline V CDR1 and CDR2: LGHNA, YNFKEQ. The CDR3 loop spans 16 amino acids. Trimming pared 0 bases from V and 0 bases from J, leaving 11 bases between. This entry belongs to a study of blood T cells in healthy people across ages. General study results and limits: TCR beta diversity tracked closely with naive T cell percentage.

This receptor was identified in a young man in good health. The sample was blood. The chain combines TRBV4-2 with TRBJ1-2; D is possibly TRBD1 (5 bases). Here the CDR3 reads CASSQEPRDTNYGYTF. The DNA of the CDR3 is TGTGCCAGCAGCCAAGAGCCCAGGGATACTAACTATGGCTACACCTTC.